Below, 20 T cell receptor beta chains from the same sample are listed, as sequenced in a study of T cells in Graves' hyperthyroidism and ophthalmopathy. The source material, RNA transcripts, was used to amplify TCR beta CDR3 regions. First-round RT-PCR targeting the TCR CDR3 was performed with the HTBI primer set. Via MiXCR, TCRdb re-called the multiplex PCR reads, giving one row per CDR3 protein. The profile covers about 620,000 distinct CDR3 sequences, with roughly 16% appearing a single time and 3.8% taken by the ten largest. The sample comprised blood. Every receptor here comes from a woman in her thirties with Graves' hyperthyroidism.

The chain has TRBV10-3 and TRBJ2-7; TRBD1 is a possible D gene (5 bases). Germline CDR1 ENHRY, CDR2 SYGVKD. The ends were cut back, 4 bases at V and 3 bases at J, with 7 bases in the middle. This CDR3 is built from 12 residues. CDR3 region: CAISADSYEQYF. CDR3 nucleotide sequence: TGTGCCATCAGTGCTGACAGCTACGAGCAGTACTTC.

This clonotype was found a few times. V gene TRBV27 combines with J gene TRBJ1-5; D is perhaps TRBD1 (6 bases). Germline CDR1 MNHEY, CDR2 SMNVEV (reference sequence). Between the trimmed V and J ends, which lost 3 bases and 2 bases, there was a span of 11 bases. The CDR3 spans 15 residues. The DNA of the CDR3 is TGTGCCAGCAGTTTCCGGGGGCTTGGCAATCAGCCCCAGCATTTT. Protein product: CASSFRGLGNQPQHF.

The V and J genes are TRBV27 and TRBJ2-1, with 13 nucleotides matching TRBD2. Unmatched junction bases numbered 5, after V lost 4 bases and J lost 2 bases. This CDR3 spans 17 amino acids. The germline V gene has CDR1 MNHEY and CDR2 SMNVEV (reference sequence). For the CDR3, the DNA is TGTGCCAGCAGTTCAGGACTAGCGGGAGCACCCTACAATGAGCAGTTCTTC. This encodes CASSSGLAGAPYNEQFF.

Comment on this clonotype: This may come from a read error, since a much larger clone is one base off. The chain links TRBV12-5 to TRBJ2-1, with D maybe TRBD1 (5 bases). The CDR3 is 12 residues long. Germline CDR1 LGHNT, CDR2 FRNRAP. V was trimmed by 6 bases and J by 10 bases, leaving 13 bases between them. The CDR3 DNA reads as TGTGCTAGTGGACCTACAGGCTACGAGCAGTTCTTC. Residues: CASGPTGYEQFF. Variable domain in full (rest from reference TRBV12-5 and TRBJ2-1): DARVTQTPRHKVTEMGQEVTMRCQPILGHNTVFWYRQTMMQGLELLAYFRNRAPLDDSGMPKDRFSAEMPDATLATLKIQPSEPRDSAVYFCASGPTGYEQFFGPGTRLTVL.

The rearrangement uses TRBV6-1 and TRBJ2-7, with TRBD1 matching 9 bases. This CDR3 spans 11 amino acids. Trimming cost V 11 bases and J 3 bases; bases outside gene matches: 2. Germline V gene lookup returns CDR1 MNHNS and CDR2 SASEGT. As DNA, the CDR3 is TGTGCCGGGGGACAGGGCTACGAGCAGTACTTC. The encoded protein is CAGGQGYEQYF.

The chain recombines TRBV20-1 with TRBJ1-4, with a tentative D call TRBD1 (5 bases). Deletions cut 3 bases from V and 5 bases from J, with 16 bases between. Germline V gives CDR1 DFQATT, CDR2 SNEGSKA (reference sequence). This CDR3 spans 15 amino acids. The CDR3 region has the DNA TGCAGTGCTAGTGGGGGTAGAGGGAGCAATGAAAAACTGTTTTTT. Its translation: CSASGGRGSNEKLFF.

This clonotype was detected many times. The genes are TRBV5-1 and TRBJ2-7; D is unclear. Germline V lookup: CDR1 SGHRS, CDR2 YFSETQ. V was trimmed by 4 bases and J by 3 bases, leaving 14 bases between them. The CDR3 covers 14 residues. CDR3 sequence reads: CASSVSSGYYEQYF. The CDR3, as DNA: TGCGCCAGCAGCGTCAGTTCCGGGTACTACGAGCAGTACTTC.

This clonotype was detected many times. The genes are TRBV11-3 and TRBJ2-3, with D perhaps TRBD2 (5 bases). CDR3 length equals 16 residues. Trimming took 3 bases from V and 2 from J, leaving 15 bases between them. Germline loops: CDR1 SGHNT, CDR2 YENEEA. The CDR3 spells CASSFRSGASTDTQYF. In DNA form, the CDR3 reads TGTGCCAGCAGCTTTAGAAGCGGAGCCTCCACAGATACGCAGTATTTT.

This clonotype was picked up many times. The chain recombines TRBV28 with TRBJ1-5, with D possibly matching TRBD1 (5 bases). This CDR3 spans 14 amino acids. The V end was cut by 6 bases, the J end by 4 bases, with 13 bases between. Germline V gene sequence: CDR1 MDHEN, CDR2 SYDVKM. The CDR3 bases are TGTGCCAGCAGCAACGGAGGGGTTAATCAGCCCCAGCATTTT. It encodes CASSNGGVNQPQHF.

A remark on this clonotype: One junction end does not reproduce the germline sequence, and a read error may be involved. The chain recombines TRBV6-2 or TRBV6-3 with TRBJ2-2; the match to TRBD1 covers 7 bases. The germline gives CDR1 MNHEY, CDR2 SVGEGT. CDR3 size: 16 residues. CDR3 coding DNA: TGTGCCAGCAGTTACGAGACAGGGAAAGTCTCCGGGGAGCTGCTTTTT. Its protein is CASSYETGKVSGELLF.

Note on this clonotype: With a much larger clone just one base away, this may be a read error. The chain uses TRBV12-3 or TRBV12-4 and TRBJ2-3, with D tentatively TRBD2 (5 bases). The CDR3 runs to 13 residues. The CDR3 spells CASKSASTHTQYF. In DNA, the CDR3 is TGTGCCAGTAAGTCAGCTAGCACACATACGCAGTATTTT.

A word on this clonotype: A much larger clone differs by one base, so this may be a read error. The chain couples TRBV3-1 to TRBJ1-4; D is unresolved. Germline V gene sequence: CDR1 LGHDT, CDR2 YNNKEL (reference sequence). The CDR3 runs to 14 residues. CDR3 sequence (DNA): TGTGCCCGCAGCCAAGGTGCAACTAATGAAAAACTGTTTTTT. It yields the protein CARSQGATNEKLFF.

This rearrangement joins TRBV4-1 to TRBJ1-1; TRBD1 matches at 9 bases. Germline V gene data show CDR1 as MGHRA and CDR2 as YSYEKL. The V and J ends lost 4 bases and 0 bases, in that order; junction bases with no gene match: 9. The CDR3 runs to 17 residues. The DNA for the CDR3 is TGCGCCAGCAGCCCCCCGGACAGGGGATTGATGAACACTGAAGCTTTCTTT. Protein sequence: CASSPPDRGLMNTEAFF.

The sample holds many counts of this clonotype. The V call is TRBV7-9, the J call TRBJ1-1; D remains ambiguous. Trimming cost V 6 bases and J 7 bases, with 9 bases left between them. The CDR3 loop spans 11 amino acids. CDR1 and CDR2 (germline): SEHNR, FQNEAQ (reference sequence). The CDR3 here is CASSVVSEAFF. The CDR3 DNA sequence: TGTGCCAGCAGTGTCGTGAGTGAAGCTTTCTTT.

CDR3 residues: CASARSNEQFF. The CDR3 DNA reads as TGTGCCAGCGCCAGGAGTAATGAGCAGTTCTTC. This chain links TRBV6-2 or TRBV6-3 with TRBJ2-1; D gene ambiguous. V was shortened by 8 bases and J by 7 bases, with 9 bases between the two germline ends. Germline V CDR1 and CDR2: MNHEY, SVGEGT. The CDR3 covers 11 residues.

There are many counts of this clonotype. This sequence joins TRBV7-2 and TRBJ1-1, with D unresolved. The CDR3 is 12 residues long. Trimming took off 5 bases at V and 11 bases at J, with 15 bases between the two ends. Germline V gene data show CDR1 as SGHTA and CDR2 as FQGNSA. In nucleotides, the CDR3 is TGTGCCAGCAGCCGGGTCATGCCCGAGGCTTTCTTT. Its translation is CASSRVMPEAFF.

This clonotype was detected a few times. CDR3 nucleotides: TGTGCCAGCAGCCAGGAGCGGGAATCCTACAATGAGCAGTTCTTC. Translated: CASSQERESYNEQFF. The chain links TRBV7-3 to TRBJ2-1; 7 bases line up with TRBD2. In germline, CDR1 is SGHTA, CDR2 FQGTGA. The trim removed 5 bases at V and 1 base at J, leaving 5 bases unmatched. This CDR3 comprises 15 residues.

The V call is TRBV4-3, the J call TRBJ2-7, with D perhaps matching TRBD2 (6 bases). Between the trimmed V and J ends, which lost 0 bases and 3 bases, there was a span of 15 bases. The CDR3 covers 16 residues. Germline V lookup: CDR1 LGHNA, CDR2 YSLEER. For the CDR3, the DNA is TGCGCCAGCAGCCAAGATTTAGGGCGGGGAGACTACGAGCAGTACTTC. This gives the protein CASSQDLGRGDYEQYF.

The chain uses TRBV11-2 and TRBJ2-7; 8 nucleotides agree with TRBD2. The DNA end is a closer match to TRBJ2-1, so the J assignment may be wrong. CDR3 size: 17 residues. Germline V lookup: CDR1 SGHAT, CDR2 FQNNGV. The CDR3 DNA reads TGTGCCAGCAGCTTAGCTACCCCGGCGGGAGGAACCTACGAGCAGTTCTTC. Translated: CASSLATPAGGTYEQFF.

There are a few counts of this clonotype. The V call is TRBV5-1, the J call TRBJ2-7; D gene ambiguous. The CDR3 is made up of 16 amino acids. The ends were cut back, 4 bases at V and 1 base at J, with 18 bases in the middle. CDR1 and CDR2 from the germline V gene are SGHRS and YFSETQ. The CDR3 sequence: CASSPSSGVLSYEQYF. CDR3 in DNA: TGCGCCAGCAGCCCCTCCAGTGGTGTTTTGTCCTACGAGCAGTACTTC.